The 5 T cell receptor beta chains in this list originate from one sample, sequenced in a study of T-cell reconstitution after alpha-beta-depleted transplantation in children. A library of TCRbeta sequences, prepared with unique molecular identifiers, was generated. From the PCR reads, TCRdb called clonotypes with MiXCR, one entry per CDR3 protein. The repertoire holds around 600,000 distinct CDR3 sequences, 8% to 11% seen once, with roughly 4% in the top ten. Material: PBMCs from the stem cell graft donor, obtained from the stem cell graft. The source is a human donor who donated a stem cell graft to a child with acute myeloid leukemia.

The J gene is TRBJ1-4, the V gene TRBV14; 9 nucleotides agree with TRBD1. The CDR3 totals 15 residues. The V segment lost 1 base and the J segment 6 bases; nucleotides outside the gene matches: 3. Germline CDR1 is SGHDN and CDR2 is FVKESK. CDR3 nucleotide sequence: TGTGCCAGCAGCCAAGGGGACAGGGTAGATGAAAAACTGTTTTTT. Translating it yields CASSQGDRVDEKLFF.

Many counts were recorded for this clonotype. The chain couples TRBV7-2 to TRBJ2-5; 10 bases map to TRBD2. Germline values: CDR1 SGHTA, CDR2 FQGNSA. V lost 2 bases to trimming and J lost 5 bases; unmatched junction nucleotides: 5. CDR3 size: 15 residues. The CDR3 reads CASSLLAGDPETQYF. CDR3 nucleotides: TGTGCCAGCAGCTTACTAGCGGGAGATCCTGAGACCCAGTACTTC.

This clonotype has only a few counts. The chain couples TRBV2 to TRBJ1-5; D possibly corresponds to TRBD1 (5 bases). There are 15 residues in the CDR3. V was clipped by 6 bases and J by 6 bases, with 18 bases between them. The V gene's germline CDR1 is SNHLY and CDR2 FYNNEI. The CDR3 sequence: CASRPTEGRGQPQHF. CDR3 coding DNA: TGTGCCAGCAGGCCGACCGAGGGAAGGGGTCAGCCCCAGCATTTT.

This clonotype was recorded many times. The chain joins TRBV20-1 to TRBJ2-1; TRBD1 matches at 8 bases. The junction had 4 bases not matched to a gene; V was cut back by 4 bases and J by 5 bases. The length of the CDR3 is 13 residues. From germline, CDR1 is DFQATT and CDR2 SNEGSKA (reference sequence). Here the CDR3 reads CSANRQGNNEQFF. The CDR3 bases are TGCAGTGCTAATCGACAGGGGAACAATGAGCAGTTCTTC.

This clonotype appeared many times. This chain joins TRBV4-2 and TRBJ2-2; 9 bases match TRBD2. CDR1 and CDR2 (germline): LGHNA, YNFKEQ. Germline trimming cut 4 bases from V and 1 base from J; bases unmatched to any gene: 7. CDR3 size: 17 residues. The CDR3 here is CASSPIAGALNTGELFF. CDR3 bases: TGTGCCAGCAGCCCGATAGCGGGGGCGCTGAACACCGGGGAGCTGTTTTTT.